This entry lists 28 T cell receptor beta chains sequenced from one sample in a study of CD8+ T cells in alopecia areata. Sequencing relied on a cDNA template that was reverse transcribed from extracted RNA. Produced via immunoSEQ multiplex PCR; TCRdb's table is partial and in-frame only. The profile shows 150,000 to 200,000 clones, 67% of them singletons. Material: CD8+ T cells sorted from blood, obtained at week 0. The receptor source for this set is a human donor with alopecia areata.

This clone has a handful of counts. This sequence joins TRBV7-9 and TRBJ2-3; 8 bases agree with TRBD2. The CDR3 length is 15 residues. The J segment lost 1 base and the V segment lost 7 bases, leaving 7 bases of the junction unmatched. CDR1 is SEHNR and CDR2 is FQNEAQ in the germline V gene (reference sequence). This CDR3 is CASTRSSGGTDTQYF. The CDR3 DNA follows: TGTGCCAGCACCAGAAGTAGCGGGGGCACAGATACGCAGTATTTT. Drawing the rest from reference TRBV7-9 and TRBJ2-3, the complete variable domain is DTGVSQNPRHKITKRGQNVTFRCDPISEHNRLYWYRQTLGQGPEFLTYFQNEAQLEKSRLLSDRFSAERPKGSFSTLEIQRTEQGDSAMYLCASTRSSGGTDTQYFGPGTRLTVL.

The chain employs TRBV5-1 and TRBJ2-7, with 8 bases that match TRBD1. V shed 4 bases, J shed 4 bases, and the junction held 4 bases outside the gene matches. The germline CDR1 and CDR2 sequences are SGHRS and YFSETQ. The CDR3 extends over 13 amino acids. CDR3 amino acids: CASSVGQDYEQYF. The DNA of the CDR3 is TGCGCCAGCAGCGTGGGACAGGATTACGAGCAGTACTTC.

The rearrangement links TRBV7-6 to TRBJ2-7; perhaps D is TRBD1 or TRBD2 (5 bases each). The CDR3 has 16 residues. CDR1 and CDR2 from the germline V gene are SGHVS and FNYEAQ. Trimming cost V 5 bases and J 2 bases, with 19 bases left between them. The CDR3 sequence: CASSPVGTDPTYEQYF. CDR3 DNA: TGTGCCAGCAGCCCCGTTGGGACGGACCCTACCTACGAGCAGTACTTC. The complete variable domain, with remaining parts taken from reference TRBV7-6 and TRBJ2-7, reads GAGVSQSPRYKVTKRGQDVALRCDPISGHVSLYWYRQALGQGPEFLTYFNYEAQQDKSGLPNDRFSAERPEGSISTLTIQRTEQRDSAMYRCASSPVGTDPTYEQYFGPGTRLTVT.

V gene TRBV6-1 combines with J gene TRBJ2-7, with D perhaps TRBD1 or TRBD2 (5 bases each). Trimming stripped 8 bases from V and 4 bases from J, with 9 bases between. In germline, CDR1 is MNHNS, CDR2 SASEGT. The CDR3 is 11 amino acids. This CDR3 is CASLGAYEQYF. The DNA of the CDR3 is TGTGCCAGCCTCGGGGCGTACGAGCAGTACTTC.

V gene TRBV11-3 combines with J gene TRBJ1-1; unclear D gene. Between the trimmed V and J ends, which lost 5 bases and 11 bases, there was a span of 15 bases. The CDR3 extends over 12 amino acids. Germline V gene sequence: CDR1 SGHNT, CDR2 YENEEA. The CDR3, as DNA: TGTGCCAGCAGCCCAGCGGGCGGAGGGGCTTTCTTT. Translated, it gives CASSPAGGGAFF.

The J gene is TRBJ1-6, the V gene TRBV5-6; unclear D gene. The CDR3 covers 16 residues. V lost 0 bases and J 0 bases, leaving 7 bases between the germline ends. In germline, CDR1 is SGHDT, CDR2 YYEEEE. The CDR3 DNA sequence: TGTGCCAGCAGCTTGGCCGGAAGCTCCTATAATTCACCCCTCCACTTT. Translating it yields CASSLAGSSYNSPLHF.

This chain links TRBV27 with TRBJ2-4; the match to TRBD2 covers 7 bases. V dropped 4 bases and J dropped 1; count of bases not matched to a gene: 4. Germline CDR1 is MNHEY and CDR2 is SMNVEV (reference sequence). CDR3 length equals 15 residues. The CDR3 DNA reads TGTGCCAGCAGTTCCGGGGGGACCGCCAAAAACATTCAGTACTTC. It codes for CASSSGGTAKNIQYF.

V is TRBV4-1 and J is TRBJ1-2, with TRBD1 as a possible D gene (6 bases). Trimming cost V 0 bases and J 2 bases, with 16 bases left between them. Germline CDR1 and CDR2: MGHRA and YSYEKL. The CDR3 has 17 residues. The CDR3 loop reads CASSQESRTALNYGYTF. The CDR3 DNA sequence: TGCGCCAGCAGCCAAGAGAGTAGGACAGCCCTCAACTATGGCTACACCTTC.

The J gene is TRBJ2-5, the V gene TRBV15, with TRBD2 identical over 7 bases. V was clipped by 4 bases and J by 5 bases; unmatched bases: 10. This CDR3 is 15 amino acids long. Germline V CDR1 and CDR2: LNHNV, YYDKDF (reference sequence). CDR3 in amino acids: CATSIRGESHETQYF. As DNA, the CDR3 is TGTGCCACCAGCATTCGGGGGGAGTCCCACGAGACCCAGTACTTC.

This chain joins TRBV30 and TRBJ2-5; a weak D match, TRBD2 (5 bases). CDR3 size: 12 residues. CDR1 is GTSNPN, CDR2 SVGIG, per germline (reference sequence). The ends were cut back, 3 bases at V and 9 bases at J, with 14 bases in the middle. The CDR3 is CAWSRDHGAQYF. The CDR3 nucleotides read TGTGCCTGGAGCCGGGATCATGGGGCCCAGTACTTC.

The V call is TRBV30, the J call TRBJ2-2; D gene uncertain. V lost 3 bases, J lost 6 bases, and 5 bases lay in between. This CDR3 spans 11 amino acids. Germline V gene sequence: CDR1 GTSNPN, CDR2 SVGIG (reference sequence). The CDR3 coding sequence is TGTGCCTGGAGGGAGTCCGGGGAGCTGTTTTTT. It translates to CAWRESGELFF.

The chain employs TRBV4-2 and TRBJ1-2; the D is unclear. V shed 4 bases and J shed 4 bases, with 4 bases lying between them. Germline V gene lookup returns CDR1 LGHNA and CDR2 YNFKEQ. The CDR3 is 11 residues long. Written as DNA, the CDR3 is TGTGCCAGCAGCCCCCCCTATGGCTACACCTTC. Translated: CASSPPYGYTF.

This clone was recorded a few times. The chain uses TRBV4-1 and TRBJ1-5, with 12 bases that match TRBD1. V was clipped by 0 bases and J by 7 bases; unmatched bases: 13. CDR3 size: 19 residues. Germline V CDR1 and CDR2: MGHRA, YSYEKL. The CDR3 DNA reads as TGCGCCAGCAGCCAAGAATTTGGAACCGGGACAGGGGGCAGACAGCCCCAGCATTTT. Amino acids: CASSQEFGTGTGGRQPQHF.

The V gene is TRBV15, the J gene TRBJ2-3; D is ambiguous. CDR3 size: 13 residues. The germline gives CDR1 LNHNV, CDR2 YYDKDF (reference sequence). The V gene lost 0 bases and the J gene lost 2 bases, with 3 bases spanning the gap. CDR3 amino acids: CATSRDNTDTQYF. The CDR3 coding sequence is TGTGCCACCAGCAGAGACAACACAGATACGCAGTATTTT.

V usage is TRBV7-9 and J usage is TRBJ1-2, with a tentative D call TRBD1 (5 bases). The CDR3 has 16 residues. V was shortened by 3 bases and J by 0 bases, with 14 bases between the two germline ends. CDR1 is SEHNR, CDR2 FQNEAQ, per germline (reference sequence). CDR3 in amino acids: CASSLEGPDPNYGYTF. The CDR3 DNA reads TGTGCCAGCAGCTTGGAGGGGCCCGATCCTAACTATGGCTACACCTTC.

Only one count was recorded for this clone. The rearrangement links TRBV4-1 to TRBJ1-2; a weak D match, TRBD1 (5 bases). CDR3 length: 13 residues. The germline CDR1 and CDR2 sequences are MGHRA and YSYEKL. V was pared by 1 base and J by 13 bases, with 16 bases between. Here the CDR3 DNA reads TGCGCCAGCAGCCAAGCCGGGACTTCAGACGGCACCTTC. Amino acids: CASSQAGTSDGTF.

The chain uses TRBV13 and TRBJ1-5, with D tentatively TRBD1 (5 bases). CDR1 and CDR2 from the germline V gene are PRHDT and FYEKMQ (reference sequence). The CDR3 totals 13 residues. Trimming pared 3 bases from V and 5 bases from J, leaving 8 bases between. CDR3 DNA: TGTGCCAGCAGCTTCCGGGGGGATCAGCCCCAGCATTTT. Translated: CASSFRGDQPQHF.

This clone was seen a handful of times. CDR3 nucleotide sequence: TGTGCCAGCAGCGGGGACTACGAGCAGTACTTC. It codes for CASSGDYEQYF. The V and J genes are TRBV27 and TRBJ2-7; TRBD2 might be the D (5 bases). CDR1 and CDR2 from the germline V gene are MNHEY and SMNVEV (reference sequence). This CDR3 has 11 amino acids. V dropped 6 bases and J dropped 3 bases, with 6 bases sitting between them.

The chain employs TRBV9 and TRBJ2-7, with D unresolved. The length of the CDR3 is 14 residues. The germline CDR1 and CDR2 sequences are SGDLS and YYNGEE. Trimming left V 0 bases short and J 2 bases short, with 9 bases between. CDR3 nucleotide sequence: TGTGCCAGCAGCGTAGAAGTCTGGCCCTACGAGCAGTACTTC. Translated: CASSVEVWPYEQYF.

The V gene is TRBV29-1, the J gene TRBJ1-1; D gene ambiguous. The germline V and J ends were trimmed by 3 bases and 1 base, with 6 bases remaining between them. The CDR3 is 12 amino acids. Germline CDR1 and CDR2: SQVTM and ANQGSEA. The CDR3 DNA sequence: TGCAGCGTTGACATTTCGAACACTGAAGCTTTCTTT. Amino acids: CSVDISNTEAFF.

This clone has only a few counts. V is TRBV2 and J is TRBJ2-7; D uncertain. Germline V lookup: CDR1 SNHLY, CDR2 FYNNEI. The CDR3 is 13 residues long. V was pared by 1 base and J by 0 bases, with 4 bases between. CDR3 bases: TGTGCCAGCAGTGAAGGGAGCTCCTACGAGCAGTACTTC. Residues: CASSEGSSYEQYF.

For this clone: The same CDR3 also results from other DNA sequences found in this sample. The chain combines TRBV5-1 with TRBJ1-1, with D maybe TRBD1 (5 bases). Trimming removed 5 bases from V and 3 bases from J, with 14 bases in between. Germline CDR1 is SGHRS and CDR2 is YFSETQ. The CDR3 totals 14 residues. The CDR3 nucleotides read TGCGCCAGCAGTCCGAGGCAGGGACACACTGAAGCTTTCTTT. Residues: CASSPRQGHTEAFF.

The rearrangement links TRBV29-1 to TRBJ2-1; D gene ambiguous. CDR1 is SQVTM, CDR2 ANQGSEA, per germline. V lost 5 bases, J lost 1 base, and 21 bases lay in between. The CDR3 contains 17 residues. The chain's CDR3 is CSVSTTSRVGSYNEQFF. Here the CDR3 DNA reads TGCAGCGTTTCCACTACCTCGCGAGTCGGTTCCTACAATGAGCAGTTCTTC.

The chain links TRBV9 to TRBJ2-4; the match to TRBD1 covers 9 bases. The CDR3 consists of 15 residues. Germline trimming cut 3 bases from V and 4 bases from J; bases unmatched to any gene: 5. Germline V gene lookup returns CDR1 SGDLS and CDR2 YYNGEE. The CDR3 coding sequence is TGTGCCAGCAGCGCCCCCGGACAGGGGAAAAACATTCAGTACTTC. It yields the protein CASSAPGQGKNIQYF.

A word on this clone: Other DNA variants within this sample encode the same CDR3. The V gene is TRBV5-6, the J gene TRBJ2-7; 8 bases fit TRBD1. Germline V gene data show CDR1 as SGHDT and CDR2 as YYEEEE. This CDR3 is built from 14 residues. The junction had 4 bases not matched to a gene; V was cut back by 3 bases and J by 2 bases. CDR3 in DNA: TGTGCCAGCAGCTCTGGGACAGGTGCCTACGAGCAGTACTTC. This codes for CASSSGTGAYEQYF.

This sequence joins TRBV2 and TRBJ2-2; 8 nucleotides agree with TRBD1. Germline trimming cut 10 bases from V and 6 bases from J; bases unmatched to any gene: 16. The CDR3 runs 16 residues. Germline V CDR1 and CDR2: SNHLY, FYNNEI. CDR3 nucleotides: TGTGCCACACGGGAGCAGGACAGGGTCCTTCCCGGGGAGCTGTTTTTT. The encoded protein is CATREQDRVLPGELFF.

This chain uses TRBV29-1 with TRBJ1-1; no clear D gene. The CDR3 sequence is 14 residues long. Germline CDR1 SQVTM, CDR2 ANQGSEA. V lost 1 base and J 4 bases, leaving 13 bases between the germline ends. The CDR3 spells CSVEGRGSGTEAFF. The CDR3 DNA is TGCAGCGTTGAAGGTAGAGGGTCGGGCACTGAAGCTTTCTTT.

This rearrangement joins TRBV9 to TRBJ2-3, with 10 bases aligning to TRBD2. Germline values: CDR1 SGDLS, CDR2 YYNGEE. The CDR3 consists of 14 residues. V was pared by 7 bases and J by 5 bases, with 7 bases of the junction left unmatched. In DNA form, the CDR3 reads TGTGCCAGCTCCACTAGCGGGGTTGGAGATACGCAGTATTTT. Translated, it gives CASSTSGVGDTQYF.